The 23 T cell receptor beta chains presented below share a single source sample, sequenced in a study of blood T cell repertoires in COVID-19. Sequencing used immunoSEQ multiplex PCR; TCRdb keeps in-frame clones, though not all of them. This table has approximately 140,000 clones, 84% appearing once. Material: peripheral blood. The source is a woman older than 75 with acute or convalescent COVID-19.

The chain recombines TRBV3-1 (or the pseudogene TRBV3-2) with TRBJ1-2; 8 bases align to TRBD1. V dropped 5 bases and J dropped 4; count of bases not matched to a gene: 9. Germline CDR1 reads LGHDT; CDR2 reads YNNKEL (reference sequence). The CDR3 totals 15 residues. CDR3 protein: CASSNRQGRGYGYTF. In nucleotides, the CDR3 is TGTGCCAGCAGCAACCGACAGGGGAGAGGCTATGGCTACACCTTC.

The V call is TRBV3-1 (or the pseudogene TRBV3-2), the J call TRBJ2-1; 12 bases align to TRBD2. Germline V gene data show CDR1 as LGHDT and CDR2 as YNNKEL (reference sequence). The CDR3 totals 15 residues. V was pared by 4 bases and J by 6 bases, with 4 bases of the junction left unmatched. CDR3 region: CASSRLAGESNEQFF. The CDR3 region has the DNA TGTGCCAGCAGCCGACTAGCGGGAGAGAGCAATGAGCAGTTCTTC.

The chain employs TRBV18 and TRBJ1-1, with 12 nucleotides matching TRBD1. Germline lookup yields CDR1 KGHSH and CDR2 LQKENI. CDR3 length: 17 amino acids. V shed 2 bases, J shed 4 bases, and the junction held 8 bases outside the gene matches. The DNA of the CDR3 is TGTGCCAGCTCACCAATCGGGACAGGGGGCTTGGGCACTGAAGCTTTCTTT. This codes for CASSPIGTGGLGTEAFF.

This chain links TRBV14 with TRBJ1-2, with unresolved D. CDR3 length equals 15 residues. V lost 1 base and J 1 base, leaving 10 bases between the germline ends. Germline CDR1 reads SGHDN; CDR2 reads FVKESK. CDR3 sequence (DNA): TGTGCCAGCAGCCAAGCGGAGGGCATTAACTATGGCTACACCTTC. Its translation: CASSQAEGINYGYTF. Drawing the rest from reference TRBV14 and TRBJ1-2, the complete variable domain is EAGVTQFPSHSVIEKGQTVTLRCDPISGHDNLYWYRRVMGKEIKFLLHFVKESKQDESGMPNNRFLAERTGGTYSTLKVQPAELEDSGVYFCASSQAEGINYGYTFGSGTRLTVV.

The count of this clone is one. V gene TRBV7-2 combines with J gene TRBJ1-1, with D tentatively TRBD1 (5 bases). V was pared by 5 bases and J by 7 bases, with 17 bases between. The germline CDR1 and CDR2 sequences are SGHTA and FQGNSA. The CDR3 is 14 amino acids. The CDR3 DNA reads as TGTGCCAGCAGCCCCTACCAGCAGGGATTTGAAGCTTTCTTT. This gives the protein CASSPYQQGFEAFF.

CDR3 region: CSVEDLVRATDTQYF. The CDR3, as DNA: TGCAGCGTTGAAGATCTCGTGAGGGCGACAGATACGCAGTATTTT. The rearrangement joins TRBV29-1 to TRBJ2-3, with a weak D call TRBD2 (5 bases). Germline CDR1 and CDR2: SQVTM and ANQGSEA. CDR3 length equals 15 residues. Trimming removed 0 bases from V and 3 bases from J, with 13 bases in between.

This chain connects TRBV11-2 to TRBJ2-7, with TRBD2 matching over 8 bases. The CDR3 runs 15 residues. The junction had 4 bases not matched to a gene; V was cut back by 1 base and J by 2 bases. Germline V CDR1 and CDR2: SGHAT, FQNNGV. The CDR3 nucleotides read TGTGCCAGCAGCTTAGGTAGCGGGATCCCCTACGAGCAGTACTTC. This codes for CASSLGSGIPYEQYF.

The chain couples TRBV19 to TRBJ2-1, with D perhaps TRBD2 (6 bases). V dropped 3 bases and J dropped 9 bases, with 18 bases sitting between them. This CDR3 spans 15 amino acids. Germline lookup yields CDR1 LNHDA and CDR2 SQIVND (reference sequence). The CDR3 bases are TGTGCCAGTAGTATCGCACTGGGGGGAGCGGGTGAGCAGTTCTTC. Its protein product is CASSIALGGAGEQFF.

This rearrangement joins TRBV15 to TRBJ2-5; TRBD1 matches at 9 bases. There are 18 residues in the CDR3. Germline CDR1 reads LNHNV; CDR2 reads YYDKDF (reference sequence). The junction had 13 bases not matched to a gene; V was cut back by 0 bases and J by 5 bases. CDR3 nucleotide sequence: TGTGCCACCAGCAGAGATCAGGGGACAGGGAAGGTGTTGGAGACCCAGTACTTC. It encodes CATSRDQGTGKVLETQYF.

The rearrangement joins TRBV12-5 to TRBJ2-2; maybe TRBD1 (6 bases). CDR3 length equals 15 residues. V was cut by 2 bases and J by 8 bases, with 15 bases left in between. Germline loops: CDR1 LGHNT, CDR2 FRNRAP. In DNA form, the CDR3 reads TGTGCTAGTGGTTTGTTTGGGGGCACAGATGGGGAGCTGTTTTTT. This codes for CASGLFGGTDGELFF.

The V gene is TRBV7-9, the J gene TRBJ1-1, with D perhaps matching TRBD1 (6 bases). The CDR3 runs 14 residues. The germline V and J ends were trimmed by 1 base and 6 bases, with 12 bases remaining between them. CDR1 is SEHNR and CDR2 is FQNEAQ in the germline V gene (reference sequence). CDR3 DNA sequence: TGTGCCAGCAGCTTAGGGGCAGGGGATTCTGAAGCTTTCTTT. Protein product: CASSLGAGDSEAFF.

The CDR3 DNA is TGCAGTGCCAGTCGCTATGAGGCAGAGTCCTATGGCTACACCTTC. Protein sequence: CSASRYEAESYGYTF. V usage is TRBV20-1 and J usage is TRBJ1-2; D is uncertain. CDR1 is DFQATT, CDR2 SNEGSKA, per germline (reference sequence). The CDR3 contains 15 residues. The ends were cut back, 6 bases at V and 4 bases at J, with 21 bases in the middle.

This chain joins TRBV19 and TRBJ1-5; D unclear. Trimming removed 5 bases at V and 2 bases at J, with 13 bases between. This CDR3 comprises 15 residues. The germline V gene encodes CDR1 LNHDA and CDR2 SQIVND (reference sequence). The CDR3 region has the DNA TGTGCCAGTAGTCCCGGGAGTACGGGCAATCAGCCCCAGCATTTT. It translates to CASSPGSTGNQPQHF. Supplemented by reference TRBV19 and TRBJ1-5, the full variable domain reads DGGITQSPKYLFRKEGQNVTLSCEQNLNHDAMYWYRQDPGQGLRLIYYSQIVNDFQKGDIAEGYSVSREKKESFPLTVTSAQKNPTAFYLCASSPGSTGNQPQHFGDGTRLSIL.

V gene TRBV2 combines with J gene TRBJ1-6; 8 bases match TRBD1. This CDR3 is 14 amino acids long. The J segment lost 9 bases and the V segment lost 5 bases, leaving 6 bases of the junction unmatched. Germline V gene lookup returns CDR1 SNHLY and CDR2 FYNNEI. Written as DNA, the CDR3 is TGTGCCAGCAGTCGGACAGGGTCTGGTTCACCCCTCCACTTT. The encoded protein is CASSRTGSGSPLHF.

This clone showed up just once. The chain combines TRBV11-2 with TRBJ2-7; possibly TRBD2 for D (6 bases). Trimming cost V 0 bases and J 3 bases, with 12 bases left between them. Per the germline V gene, CDR1 is SGHAT and CDR2 is FQNNGV. CDR3 size: 15 residues. CDR3 DNA: TGTGCCAGCAGCTTAGATGGGGGAGGAGGCTACGAGCAGTACTTC. It specifies CASSLDGGGGYEQYF.

This chain links TRBV30 with TRBJ2-3; possible D gene TRBD2, 5 bases. V was trimmed by 2 bases and J by 8 bases, leaving 17 bases between them. Germline V gene sequence: CDR1 GTSNPN, CDR2 SVGIG (reference sequence). The CDR3 has 14 amino acids. The chain's CDR3 is CAWSWARTQGTQYF. The DNA of the CDR3 is TGTGCCTGGAGTTGGGCCAGGACTCAAGGTACGCAGTATTTT.

The chain links TRBV5-1 to TRBJ1-1; 8 positions agree with TRBD1. Trimming removed 6 bases from V and 12 bases from J; junction bases left unmatched: 7. The CDR3 covers 11 residues. Germline CDR1 SGHRS, CDR2 YFSETQ. The CDR3 DNA is TGCGCCAGCACCGCGGGACAGGAGACTTTCTTT. This gives the protein CASTAGQETFF.

This chain joins TRBV4-1 and TRBJ1-4; perhaps TRBD1 as D (6 bases). Trimming removed 4 bases at V and 0 bases at J, with 12 bases between. Germline CDR1 is MGHRA and CDR2 is YSYEKL. The CDR3 spans 16 residues. CDR3 DNA sequence: TGCGCCAGCAGCCTTTCACAGGGTGCAACTAATGAAAAACTGTTTTTT. Its translation: CASSLSQGATNEKLFF.

The chain is built from TRBV27 and TRBJ1-5; 10 bases align to TRBD1. Germline CDR1 and CDR2: MNHEY and SMNVEV (reference sequence). V lost 7 bases, J lost 3 bases, and 6 bases stayed unmatched. This CDR3 region has 15 residues. The CDR3 bases are TGTGCCAGCAAACGGGGACAGGGGAACAATCAGCCCCAGCATTTT. Amino acid sequence: CASKRGQGNNQPQHF.

This rearrangement joins TRBV7-9 to TRBJ2-1, with D perhaps matching TRBD1 (6 bases). The ends were cut back, 7 bases at V and 2 bases at J, with 12 bases in the middle. Germline CDR1 is SEHNR and CDR2 is FQNEAQ (reference sequence). The CDR3 runs 14 residues. CDR3 sequence: CASNEDSAYNEQFF. The CDR3 DNA sequence: TGTGCCAGCAATGAGGACAGCGCCTACAATGAGCAGTTCTTC.

The CDR3 sequence is CASSLARGRGFTEAFF. The CDR3 DNA follows: TGTGCCAGCAGCTTGGCCCGCGGCAGGGGGTTCACTGAAGCTTTCTTT. V usage is TRBV5-6 and J usage is TRBJ1-1, with 7 positions matching TRBD1. V trimming: 0 bases; J trimming: 4 bases; junction bases outside the gene matches: 9. CDR3 length equals 16 residues. CDR1 and CDR2 (germline): SGHDT, YYEEEE. Filled out from reference TRBV5-6 and TRBJ1-1, the complete variable domain reads DAGVTQSPTHLIKTRGQQVTLRCSPKSGHDTVSWYQQALGQGPQFIFQYYEEEERQRGNFPDRFSGHQFPNYSSELNVNALLLGDSALYLCASSLARGRGFTEAFFGQGTRLTVV.

This chain uses TRBV20-1 with TRBJ2-7; the match to TRBD1 covers 7 bases. This CDR3 spans 12 amino acids. Per germline, CDR1 DFQATT and CDR2 SNEGSKA (reference sequence). V lost 3 bases and J lost 4; bases outside the gene matches: 3. Written as DNA, the CDR3 is TGCAGTGCTAGTAAACAGGGGTACGAGCAGTACTTC. It translates to CSASKQGYEQYF.

This chain joins TRBV5-1 and TRBJ2-3; TRBD2 might be the D (5 bases). The CDR3 spans 17 residues. Germline V gene lookup returns CDR1 SGHRS and CDR2 YFSETQ. V lost 0 bases to trimming and J lost 1 base, with 15 bases between them. CDR3 sequence reads: CASSLAGIAPGTDTQYF. The CDR3 DNA sequence: TGCGCCAGCAGCTTGGCCGGGATAGCGCCTGGCACAGATACGCAGTATTTT.